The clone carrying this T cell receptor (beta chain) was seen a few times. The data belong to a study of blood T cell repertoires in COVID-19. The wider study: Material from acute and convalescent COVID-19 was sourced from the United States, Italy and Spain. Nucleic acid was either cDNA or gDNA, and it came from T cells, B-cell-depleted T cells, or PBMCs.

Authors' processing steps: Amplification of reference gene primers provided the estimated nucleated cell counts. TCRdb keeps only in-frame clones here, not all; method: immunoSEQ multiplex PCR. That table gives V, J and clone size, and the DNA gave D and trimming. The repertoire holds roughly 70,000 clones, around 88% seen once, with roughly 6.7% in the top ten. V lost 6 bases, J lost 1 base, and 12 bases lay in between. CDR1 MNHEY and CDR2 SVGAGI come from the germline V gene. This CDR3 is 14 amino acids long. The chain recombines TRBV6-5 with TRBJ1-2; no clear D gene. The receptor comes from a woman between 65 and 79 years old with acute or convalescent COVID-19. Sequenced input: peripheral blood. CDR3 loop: CASRPGVGNYGYTF. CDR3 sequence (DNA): TGTGCCAGCAGACCAGGCGTCGGTAACTATGGCTACACCTTC.